The 26 T cell receptor beta chains presented below share a single source sample, sequenced in a study of cytomegalovirus exposure and HLA in healthy donors. The PCR had 60 Vbeta and 13 Jbeta primers. Repertoires were generated with immunoSEQ multiplex PCR, while TCRdb's copy carries only in-frame clones and drops some. This sample has more than 130,000 clones, with more than 70% found just once. Sequencing input: PBMCs. Receptors were obtained from a woman aged 50 to 65 in good health and CMV-seronegative.

J is TRBJ1-2 and V is TRBV30, with D uncertain. Germline CDR1 reads GTSNPN; CDR2 reads SVGIG (reference sequence). V was cut by 5 bases and J by 4 bases, with 11 bases left in between. The CDR3 extends over 12 amino acids. The chain's CDR3 is CAWGDGSYGYTF. For the CDR3, the DNA is TGTGCCTGGGGTGACGGGTCCTATGGCTACACCTTC.

This rearrangement joins TRBV6-6 to TRBJ1-1, with 8 bases that match TRBD1. CDR1 and CDR2 from the germline V gene are MNHNY and SVGAGI (reference sequence). V trimming: 2 bases; J trimming: 1 base; junction bases outside the gene matches: 0. The CDR3 covers 14 residues. CDR3 bases: TGTGCCAGCAGTTACGACAGGGGGAACACTGAAGCTTTCTTT. It codes for CASSYDRGNTEAFF.

The chain is built from TRBV7-9 and TRBJ2-3; the match to TRBD1 covers 7 bases. This CDR3 spans 15 amino acids. The germline CDR1 and CDR2 sequences are SEHNR and FQNEAQ (reference sequence). J gave up 1 base and V 7 bases, and 8 bases lay outside the gene matches. CDR3 residues: CASTQEGARTDTQYF. As DNA, the CDR3 is TGTGCCAGCACCCAAGAGGGGGCCCGCACAGATACGCAGTATTTT.

The chain carries TRBV5-5 and TRBJ2-7; possibly TRBD1 for D (5 bases). Trimming removed 2 bases at V and 2 bases at J, with 20 bases between. Germline lookup yields CDR1 SGHKS and CDR2 YYEKEE (reference sequence). The length of the CDR3 is 17 residues. This CDR3 is CASSLTGFSPDTYEQYF. DNA for the CDR3: TGTGCCAGCAGCTTAACAGGATTCAGCCCCGATACCTACGAGCAGTACTTC.

The J gene is TRBJ1-6, the V gene TRBV7-6; TRBD1 agrees at 8 bases. CDR1 and CDR2 (germline): SGHVS, FNYEAQ. V trimming: 5 bases; J trimming: 7 bases; junction bases outside the gene matches: 7. This CDR3 is built from 15 residues. The CDR3 reads CASSPSRQGNSPLHF. The CDR3 DNA reads TGTGCCAGCAGCCCATCGCGACAGGGGAATTCACCCCTCCACTTT.

A single count supports this clone. The chain joins TRBV5-6 to TRBJ2-1; 9 bases fit TRBD1. This CDR3 is built from 16 residues. J gave up 6 bases and V 0 bases, and 7 bases lay outside the gene matches. Per germline, CDR1 SGHDT and CDR2 YYEEEE. CDR3 region: CASSLGWTGVSNEQFF. DNA for the CDR3: TGTGCCAGCAGCTTGGGTTGGACAGGGGTGAGCAATGAGCAGTTCTTC. Looking up the rest from reference TRBV5-6 and TRBJ2-1 gives the full variable domain: DAGVTQSPTHLIKTRGQQVTLRCSPKSGHDTVSWYQQALGQGPQFIFQYYEEEERQRGNFPDRFSGHQFPNYSSELNVNALLLGDSALYLCASSLGWTGVSNEQFFGPGTRLTVL.

The chain combines TRBV27 with TRBJ2-7, with a tentative D call TRBD1 (6 bases). Germline V gene data show CDR1 as MNHEY and CDR2 as SMNVEV (reference sequence). Trimming removed 2 bases at V and 2 bases at J, with 7 bases between. This CDR3 comprises 13 residues. The CDR3 loop reads CASSLPGAYEQYF. In DNA, the CDR3 is TGTGCCAGCAGTTTACCAGGGGCCTACGAGCAGTACTTC.

The J gene is TRBJ1-5, the V gene TRBV19; 8 nucleotides agree with TRBD1. The CDR3 is 14 residues long. Germline trimming cut 4 bases from V and 7 bases from J; bases unmatched to any gene: 6. Germline V gene data show CDR1 as LNHDA and CDR2 as SQIVND (reference sequence). The CDR3 spells CASSTQGGGQPQHF. The CDR3 coding sequence is TGTGCCAGTAGTACACAGGGGGGAGGGCAGCCCCAGCATTTT.

A single count supports this clone. The chain joins TRBV7-6 to TRBJ1-5; perhaps TRBD1 as D (6 bases). The CDR3 length is 13 residues. The germline V gene has CDR1 SGHVS and CDR2 FNYEAQ. Deletions cut 5 bases from V and 7 bases from J, with 12 bases between. The CDR3 coding sequence is TGTGCCAGCAGCCCCAACAGGGTCCAGCCCCAGCATTTT. Amino acids: CASSPNRVQPQHF. The full variable domain, completed using reference TRBV7-6 and TRBJ1-5, is GAGVSQSPRYKVTKRGQDVALRCDPISGHVSLYWYRQALGQGPEFLTYFNYEAQQDKSGLPNDRFSAERPEGSISTLTIQRTEQRDSAMYRCASSPNRVQPQHFGDGTRLSIL.

This chain links TRBV4-3 with TRBJ1-4, with D perhaps TRBD1 (5 bases). The CDR3 is 14 amino acids. The germline CDR1 and CDR2 sequences are LGHNA and YSLEER. Between the trimmed V and J ends, which lost 1 base and 7 bases, there was a span of 10 bases. The CDR3 DNA reads as TGCGCCAGCAGCCAAGTAGGGGTTCGTGAAAAACTGTTTTTT. Translated, it gives CASSQVGVREKLFF.

The gene calls are TRBV19 and TRBJ1-6; 8 positions match TRBD1. CDR3 length: 15 amino acids. CDR1 is LNHDA, CDR2 SQIVND, per germline (reference sequence). V lost 5 bases, J lost 5 bases, and 5 bases stayed unmatched. The DNA of the CDR3 is TGTGCCAGTAGTTCCAGGGGGCGAAATAATTCACCCCTCCACTTT. The encoded protein is CASSSRGRNNSPLHF.

In DNA, the CDR3 is TGTGCCGCAGGTTCGAACTCTGGAAACACCATATATTTT. Translating gives CAAGSNSGNTIYF. The chain couples TRBV7-2 to TRBJ1-3; D gene ambiguous. Germline CDR1 is SGHTA and CDR2 is FQGNSA. This CDR3 has 13 amino acids. The V gene lost 11 bases and the J gene lost 0 bases, with 11 bases spanning the gap.

Of note for this clone: One end of the junction fails to match germline, which may point to a read error. The chain uses TRBV7-7 and TRBJ2-5; D ambiguous. The germline CDR1 and CDR2 sequences are SSHAT and FNYEAQ (reference sequence). This CDR3 has 11 amino acids. CDR3 in amino acids: CASSLSETQYF. For the CDR3, the DNA is TGTGCTAGCAGCTTGTCTGAGACCCAGTACTTC.

The rearrangement joins TRBV28 to TRBJ1-2; D is possibly TRBD1 (5 bases). CDR1 is MDHEN, CDR2 SYDVKM, per germline. Trimming removed 0 bases from V and 5 bases from J, with 13 bases in between. The CDR3 has 15 residues. CDR3 in amino acids: CASSLWGRGGYGYTF. CDR3 nucleotides: TGTGCCAGCAGTTTATGGGGCCGGGGGGGATATGGCTACACCTTC.

The chain has TRBV4-1 and TRBJ2-2, with 9 bases aligning to TRBD2. V lost 1 base, J lost 5 bases, and 11 bases stayed unmatched. The CDR3 length is 18 residues. CDR1 MGHRA and CDR2 YSYEKL come from the germline V gene. Written as DNA, the CDR3 is TGCGCCAGCAGCCAAGTTTTTCCGACTAGCGGAGGGACCGGGGAGCTGTTTTTT. As protein: CASSQVFPTSGGTGELFF.

This clone has only a few counts. Other DNA variants within this sample encode the same CDR3. The chain is built from TRBV5-1 and TRBJ2-7; TRBD2 might be the D (5 bases). The CDR3 length is 13 residues. The germline V gene encodes CDR1 SGHRS and CDR2 YFSETQ. V gave up 3 bases and J gave up 4 bases, with 11 bases separating them. CDR3 nucleotides: TGCGCCAGCAGCTCCGCCGGGAATTACGAGCAGTACTTC. It translates to CASSSAGNYEQYF.

J is TRBJ1-2 and V is TRBV25-1, with 7 positions matching TRBD1. This CDR3 region has 17 residues. With 2 bases clipped from V and 0 bases from J, the junction kept 9 bases outside the gene matches. Germline CDR1 reads MGHDK; CDR2 reads SYGVNS. CDR3 DNA: TGTGCCAGCAGTGAAGGGGACAGTAAGGTCTCTAACTATGGCTACACCTTC. It is translated as CASSEGDSKVSNYGYTF.

The chain recombines TRBV6-1 with TRBJ2-2, with TRBD1 identical over 7 bases. V lost 6 bases to trimming and J lost 6 bases; unmatched junction nucleotides: 4. CDR3 length: 13 amino acids. Germline V lookup: CDR1 MNHNS, CDR2 SASEGT. CDR3 in DNA: TGTGCCAGCAGAACAGGGGAAGCCGGGGAGCTGTTTTTT. It is translated as CASRTGEAGELFF.

V usage is TRBV7-2 and J usage is TRBJ1-4; 9 bases line up with TRBD1. The germline gives CDR1 SGHTA, CDR2 FQGNSA. This CDR3 is 14 amino acids long. The J segment lost 7 bases and the V segment lost 2 bases, leaving 2 bases of the junction unmatched. CDR3 amino acids: CASSLLGQGEKLFF. Written as DNA, the CDR3 is TGTGCCAGCAGCTTACTGGGACAGGGTGAAAAACTGTTTTTT.

The chain uses TRBV9 and TRBJ2-2; possibly TRBD2 for D (5 bases). The germline V and J ends were trimmed by 5 bases and 0 bases, with 11 bases remaining between them. CDR3 length: 15 residues. Germline V gene sequence: CDR1 SGDLS, CDR2 YYNGEE. The CDR3 here is CASSVGLANTGELFF. The CDR3 coding sequence is TGTGCCAGCAGTGTTGGACTGGCGAACACCGGGGAGCTGTTTTTT.

The chain carries TRBV29-1 and TRBJ2-2; 7 bases are a match to TRBD1. The CDR3 covers 13 residues. V gave up 6 bases and J gave up 5 bases; unmatched junction bases: 6. The germline gives CDR1 SQVTM, CDR2 ANQGSEA. CDR3 DNA: TGCAGCGTGCACGACAGGGAGACCGGGGAGCTGTTTTTT. Encoded protein: CSVHDRETGELFF.

V usage is TRBV7-8 and J usage is TRBJ2-3, with 8 bases fitting TRBD1. V shed 0 bases and J 1 base; nucleotides not matched to a gene: 0. CDR1 and CDR2 from the germline V gene are SGHVS and FQNEAQ. The CDR3 length is 15 residues. CDR3 DNA sequence: TGTGCCAGCAGCTTAGCACAGGGGGGCACAGATACGCAGTATTTT. This sequence encodes CASSLAQGGTDTQYF.

The V gene is TRBV6-6, the J gene TRBJ1-6, with TRBD1 identical over 8 bases. This CDR3 contains 14 residues. The junction had 5 bases not matched to a gene; V was cut back by 6 bases and J by 7 bases. Looked up from germline, CDR1 is MNHNY and CDR2 is SVGAGI (reference sequence). CDR3 bases: TGTGCCAGCAGCCAGGACAGGGAAAATTCACCCCTCCACTTT. Its protein product is CASSQDRENSPLHF.

The chain is built from TRBV4-2 and TRBJ1-4, with 9 bases aligning to TRBD1. Trimming took 0 bases from V and 7 from J; bases not matched to a gene: 6. The germline V gene encodes CDR1 LGHNA and CDR2 YNFKEQ. The CDR3 consists of 16 residues. This CDR3 reads CASSQEDGTGSEKLFF. The DNA for the CDR3 is TGTGCCAGCAGCCAAGAGGATGGGACAGGGAGTGAAAAACTGTTTTTT.

The chain combines TRBV5-1 with TRBJ2-3; TRBD2 aligns across 7 bases. This CDR3 is 15 amino acids long. Looked up from germline, CDR1 is SGHRS and CDR2 is YFSETQ. With V trimmed by 6 bases and J by 0 bases, 7 bases remained unmatched. In DNA, the CDR3 is TGCGCCAGCACCGAACTAGCGACTAGCACAGATACGCAGTATTTT. Protein: CASTELATSTDTQYF.

The genes are TRBV19 and TRBJ2-5; no clear D gene. The length of the CDR3 is 13 residues. V was clipped by 6 bases and J by 1 base, with 9 bases between them. CDR1 and CDR2 (germline): LNHDA, SQIVND (reference sequence). The CDR3 nucleotides are TGTGCCAGTAGCCTAAATGCCCAAGAGACCCAGTACTTC. Amino acid sequence: CASSLNAQETQYF.